The 15 T cell receptor beta chains below all came from one sample that was sequenced in a study of blood T cells in healthy people across ages. A second PCR, run for about 6 to 12 cycles, used a sample-barcoded 5' primer plus a J-beta primer mix. TCRdb ran MiXCR on the 5' RACE reads and lists one entry per CDR3 protein. Of hundreds of thousands of distinct CDR3 sequences in the sample, roughly half were seen once. The material sequenced was blood. Receptor source: a woman older than 75 in good health.

This clonotype was picked up a small number of times. A much larger clone is a single base away; this may be a read error. This chain uses TRBV20-1 with TRBJ2-7; either TRBD1 or TRBD2 may supply D (6 bases each). V was trimmed by 3 bases and J by 7 bases, leaving 16 bases between them. From germline, CDR1 is DFQATT and CDR2 SNEGSKA (reference sequence). CDR3 length: 13 amino acids. CDR3 DNA: TGCAGTGCTAGTGCGGGGAAAGGGGGTGAGCAGTACTTC. This sequence encodes CSASAGKGGEQYF.

The chain has TRBV4-1 and TRBJ1-2; TRBD1 matches 11 bases. CDR3 size: 15 residues. V trimming: 3 bases; J trimming: 4 bases; junction bases outside the gene matches: 4. Per the germline V gene, CDR1 is MGHRA and CDR2 is YSYEKL. The chain's CDR3 is CASSHGTGGFYGYTF. CDR3 sequence (DNA): TGCGCCAGCAGCCACGGGACAGGGGGATTCTATGGCTACACCTTC.

Notes on this clonotype: With a much larger clone just one base away, this may be a read error. The chain recombines TRBV5-1 with TRBJ1-4; 7 nucleotides agree with TRBD1. Germline V gene sequence: CDR1 SGHRS, CDR2 YFSETQ. This CDR3 has 14 amino acids. V trimming: 2 bases; J trimming: 10 bases; junction bases outside the gene matches: 8. This chain's CDR3 is CASSFEGDRGKLFF. The CDR3, as DNA: TGCGCCAGCAGCTTCGAAGGGGACAGAGGAAAACTGTTTTTT. The full variable domain, in which reference TRBV5-1 and TRBJ1-4 provide the parts outside the CDR3, is KAGVTQTPRYLIKTRGQQVTLSCSPISGHRSVSWYQQTPGQGLQFLFEYFSETQRNKGNFPGRFSGRQFSNSRSEMNVSTLELGDSALYLCASSFEGDRGKLFFGSGTQLSVL.

This clonotype was counted at least ten times. This rearrangement joins TRBV27 to TRBJ2-7; 9 bases are shared with TRBD1. The CDR3 consists of 16 residues. Germline CDR1 and CDR2: MNHEY and SMNVEV (reference sequence). Germline trimming cut 5 bases from V and 7 bases from J; bases unmatched to any gene: 15. DNA for the CDR3: TGTGCCAGCAGTATCCTGACGGGGACAGGGATAAGGGAGCAGTACTTC. This encodes CASSILTGTGIREQYF.

Concerning this clonotype: A much larger clone lies a single base off, so this may be a read error. The chain uses TRBV15 and TRBJ2-1; D is undetermined. Looked up from germline, CDR1 is LNHNV and CDR2 is YYDKDF (reference sequence). This CDR3 is 12 amino acids long. This chain's CDR3 is CATSRDRNGQFF. In DNA, the CDR3 is TGTGCCACCAGCAGAGATCGAAATGGGCAGTTCTTC.

About this clonotype: The junction departs from the called germline gene at one end, perhaps through a read error. This chain uses TRBV2 with TRBJ1-5; D is uncertain. The CDR3 runs to 16 residues. CDR1 is SNHLY and CDR2 is FYNNEI in the germline V gene. This CDR3 reads CAGSDAGVGMGQPQHF. CDR3 coding DNA: TGTGCCGGCAGTGATGCTGGGGTGGGAATGGGTCAGCCCCAGCATTTT.

About this clonotype itself: Its ends do not fully match the called genes, so a read error is possible. This chain uses TRBV5-8 with TRBJ2-6; weak D call: TRBD1 (5 bases). From germline, CDR1 is SGHTS and CDR2 YDEGEE. The CDR3 extends over 17 amino acids. CDR3 nucleotides: TGTGCCAGCAGCTTGTCTCAGGCTTACTCTGGGGCCAACGGCCTGACTTTC. Encoded protein: CASSLSQAYSGANGLTF. The whole variable domain, remainder taken from reference TRBV5-8 and TRBJ2-6, is EAGVTQSPTHLIKTRGQQATLRCSPISGHTSVYWYQQALGLGLQFLLWYDEGEERNRGNFPPRFSGRQFPNYSSELNVNALELEDSALYLCASSLSQAYSGANGLTFGAGSRLTVL.

The V and J genes are TRBV7-8 and TRBJ1-3; a possible D gene is TRBD1 (5 bases). Germline CDR1 SGHVS, CDR2 FQNEAQ. The CDR3 is made up of 11 amino acids. Trimming pared 6 bases from V and 12 bases from J, leaving 12 bases between. This chain's CDR3 is CASREGAGIYF. For the CDR3, the DNA is TGTGCCAGCAGAGAAGGGGCGGGCATATATTTT.

Comment on this clonotype: Compared with germline, one end of the junction differs, possibly owing to a read error. The J gene is TRBJ2-7, the V gene TRBV20-1; 7 bases fit TRBD2. This CDR3 has 15 residues. Germline V CDR1 and CDR2: DFQATT, SNEGSKA (reference sequence). CDR3 loop: CSAPPSLGGAYEQYF. The CDR3 nucleotides are TGTAGTGCTCCACCCTCCTTGGGGGGGGCCTACGAGCAGTACTTC.

Points on this clonotype: The junction does not match germline at one end; this may be a read error. The genes are TRBV29-1 and TRBJ2-1; D gene ambiguous. This CDR3 spans 12 amino acids. Germline V CDR1 and CDR2: SQVTM, ANQGSEA. The CDR3 sequence: CSVGSAANGQFF. DNA for the CDR3: TGCAGCGTTGGTTCGGCAGCCAATGGGCAGTTCTTC.

This clonotype appeared a few times. The J gene is TRBJ2-3, the V gene TRBV11-2; TRBD1 matches at 7 bases. The J segment lost 7 bases and the V segment lost 1 base, leaving 5 bases of the junction unmatched. The germline V gene has CDR1 SGHAT and CDR2 FQNNGV. The CDR3 has 14 residues. This CDR3 reads CASSLVPGGNTQYF. The DNA of the CDR3 is TGTGCCAGCAGCTTAGTTCCAGGGGGAAATACGCAGTATTTT.

This clonotype was observed at least ten times. V gene TRBV4-1 combines with J gene TRBJ2-7; no reliable D call. Trimming shortened V by 1 base and J by 3 bases, and 10 bases separated the two germline ends. Germline-derived CDR1 and CDR2 are MGHRA and YSYEKL. The CDR3 consists of 14 residues. The CDR3 DNA reads as TGCGCCAGCAGCCAAGGCGGCTCCCTCTACGAGCAGTACTTC. Protein: CASSQGGSLYEQYF.

This clonotype was observed a handful of times. CDR3 sequence (DNA): TGTGCCAGCAGTGAATGGTACAATGAGCAGTACTTC. Translating it yields CASSEWYNEQYF. This sequence joins TRBV2 and TRBJ2-7, with unresolved D. The V and J ends lost 2 bases and 7 bases respectively, with 9 bases between them. Germline V gene sequence: CDR1 SNHLY, CDR2 FYNNEI. This CDR3 has 12 residues.

This clonotype appeared many times. The rearrangement joins TRBV10-2 to TRBJ2-7; weak D call: TRBD1 (6 bases). This CDR3 comprises 14 residues. Trimming removed 7 bases from V and 5 bases from J, with 18 bases in between. Germline CDR1 WSHSY, CDR2 SAAADI. The CDR3 coding sequence is TGCGCCAGCACTTTCTTACAGGGCCTACACGAGCAGTACTTC. It translates to CASTFLQGLHEQYF.

The table lists this clonotype with a few counts. Written as DNA, the CDR3 is TGTGCCAGCAGCCAAGATACTTCCTACAATGAGCAGTACTTC. This gives the protein CASSQDTSYNEQYF. V and J are TRBV4-2 and TRBJ2-1; D unresolved. The closer fit of TRBJ2-7 to the DNA end suggests the J call may be wrong. This CDR3 is built from 14 residues. Germline CDR1 is LGHNA and CDR2 is YNFKEQ.